This T cell receptor (beta chain) comes out of a study of sequential checkpoint blockade in melanoma. Study background: Patients were randomized 1:1 to nivolumab-then-ipilimumab or ipilimumab-then-nivolumab first-line.

The V gene's germline CDR1 is LNHDA and CDR2 SQIVND (reference sequence). The CDR3 runs to 14 residues. J lost 0 bases, V lost 8 bases, and 3 bases had no gene match. The treatment: randomized to nivolumab then ipilimumab (arm A) or the reverse (arm B). Sorted cells were live CD3+CD8+, lacking CD19 and CD56, from PBMCs. Method: immunoSEQ multiplex PCR; TCRdb's copy keeps in-frame clones and lacks some. The top ten hold less than 7% of the sample, which has some 40,000 clones, roughly 81% seen once. The source was CD8+ T cells sorted from blood (inferred from file names), collected from a patient given nivolumab and ipilimumab in sequence. This sequence was found in a human donor with melanoma. V and J are TRBV19 and TRBJ2-1; TRBD2 matches at 8 bases. The CDR3 region has the DNA TGTGCCAGTTCACTAGCGGCCTCCTACAATGAGCAGTTCTTC. This codes for CASSLAASYNEQFF.